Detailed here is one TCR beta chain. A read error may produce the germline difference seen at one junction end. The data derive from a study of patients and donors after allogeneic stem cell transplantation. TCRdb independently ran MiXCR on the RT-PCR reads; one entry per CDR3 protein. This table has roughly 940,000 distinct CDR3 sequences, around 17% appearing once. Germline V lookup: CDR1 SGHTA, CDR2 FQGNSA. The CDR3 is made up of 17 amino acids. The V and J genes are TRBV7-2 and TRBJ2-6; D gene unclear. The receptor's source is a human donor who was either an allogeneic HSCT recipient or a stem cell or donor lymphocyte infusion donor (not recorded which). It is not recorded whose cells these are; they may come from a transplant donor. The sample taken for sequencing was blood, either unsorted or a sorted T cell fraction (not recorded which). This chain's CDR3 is CASSLDPSATGANVLTF. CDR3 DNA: TGTGCCAGCAGCTTAGACCCATCGGCTACTGGTGCCAACGTCCTGACTTTC.